A single sample is the source of the 30 T cell receptor beta chains below, sequenced in a study of CD8 T cells in ankylosing spondylitis. Points from the study as a whole: Ankylosing spondylitis blood seemed to carry a telltale TCR beta motif made of about 8 highly homologous variants.

What these receptors recognize is not known. One entry per CDR3 protein, called by TCRdb with MiXCR from the 5' RACE reads. The profile covers some 840,000 distinct CDR3 sequences, with 12% appearing a single time and about 0.5% taken by the ten largest. Sequencing used blood, either unsorted or a sorted T cell fraction (not recorded which). These receptors all stem from a male donor with ankylosing spondylitis.

V gene TRBV20-1 combines with J gene TRBJ2-3; D gene ambiguous. CDR1 is DFQATT and CDR2 is SNEGSKA in the germline V gene (reference sequence). V was pared by 6 bases and J by 0 bases, with 16 bases between. This CDR3 comprises 15 residues. The CDR3 spells CSAPLGSASTDTQYF. The CDR3 DNA sequence: TGCAGTGCCCCCCTGGGTTCGGCTAGCACAGATACGCAGTATTTT.

This clonotype turned up a few times. This rearrangement joins TRBV27 to TRBJ2-7; D is uncertain. CDR1 MNHEY and CDR2 SMNVEV come from the germline V gene (reference sequence). This CDR3 region has 13 residues. Between the trimmed V and J ends, which lost 5 bases and 0 bases, there was a span of 8 bases. The CDR3 loop is CASSPWDSYEQYF. CDR3 bases: TGTGCCAGCAGTCCCTGGGACTCCTACGAGCAGTACTTC.

The chain joins TRBV11-1 to TRBJ2-5; perhaps D is TRBD1 or TRBD2 (5 bases each). Trimming cost V 4 bases and J 1 base, with 13 bases left between them. The CDR3 is 15 amino acids. Germline V CDR1 and CDR2: SGHAT, FQDESV (reference sequence). CDR3 sequence: CASSSTGTGQETQYF. In DNA, the CDR3 is TGTGCCAGCAGCTCCACCGGGACGGGCCAAGAGACCCAGTACTTC.

The genes are TRBV21-1 and TRBJ1-4. TRBV21-1 is an annotated pseudogene. The CDR3 has 15 amino acids. CDR3 sequence reads: CASSYTGGSDEKLFF. For the CDR3, the DNA is TGTGCCAGCAGCTATACGGGAGGGTCTGATGAAAAACTGTTTTTT.

This clonotype was seen only a few times. This chain joins TRBV6-2 or TRBV6-3 and TRBJ1-1; possible D gene TRBD1, 5 bases. Trimming left V 0 bases short and J 5 bases short, with 13 bases between. The CDR3 covers 15 residues. Germline V gene lookup returns CDR1 MNHEY and CDR2 SVGEGT. CDR3 amino acids: CASSYSGTQGTEAFF. The CDR3 nucleotides read TGTGCCAGCAGTTACTCAGGGACCCAGGGAACTGAAGCTTTCTTT.

The chain links TRBV3-1 to TRBJ2-1, with TRBD2 matching over 7 bases. Germline V gene data show CDR1 as LGHDT and CDR2 as YNNKEL (reference sequence). This CDR3 is built from 16 residues. V gave up 1 base and J gave up 4 bases; unmatched junction bases: 7. The CDR3 here is CASSQVAGAVYNEQFF. CDR3 DNA: TGTGCCAGCAGCCAAGTGGCGGGAGCGGTGTACAATGAGCAGTTCTTC.

This clonotype was seen at least ten times. V and J are TRBV20-1 and TRBJ2-1; the match to TRBD2 covers 9 bases. V trimming: 1 base; J trimming: 10 bases; junction bases outside the gene matches: 11. Per germline, CDR1 DFQATT and CDR2 SNEGSKA (reference sequence). CDR3 length equals 15 residues. The CDR3 sequence is CSARAGTSISKEQFF. The DNA of the CDR3 is TGCAGTGCTAGAGCCGGGACTAGCATCTCCAAGGAGCAGTTCTTC.

V usage is TRBV15 and J usage is TRBJ2-3; 10 nucleotides line up with TRBD1. Germline lookup yields CDR1 LNHNV and CDR2 YYDKDF (reference sequence). V lost 1 base and J lost 5; bases outside the gene matches: 15. The CDR3 extends over 19 amino acids. The DNA for the CDR3 is TGTGCCACCAGCAGAGTTGGTTCCTCCGGGACAGGGGATGAAGATACGCAGTATTTT. Residues: CATSRVGSSGTGDEDTQYF.

This sequence joins TRBV6-2 or TRBV6-3 and TRBJ1-5, with D maybe TRBD1 (5 bases). Germline values: CDR1 MNHEY, CDR2 SVGEGT. CDR3 length: 17 amino acids. Trimming pared 5 bases from V and 5 bases from J, leaving 22 bases between. CDR3 protein: CASSITLDGGVDQPQHF. The CDR3 coding sequence is TGTGCCAGCAGTATCACTCTGGACGGGGGGGTAGATCAGCCCCAGCATTTT.

The rearrangement uses TRBV20-1 and TRBJ1-6; possible D gene TRBD1, 5 bases. CDR3 length: 13 residues. Deletions cut 3 bases from V and 12 bases from J, with 15 bases between. Germline V gene lookup returns CDR1 DFQATT and CDR2 SNEGSKA (reference sequence). CDR3 bases: TGCAGTGCTAGCCCGGGACCCCGGCTACCCCTCCACTTT. Encoded protein: CSASPGPRLPLHF.

This clonotype was detected only a few times. The chain is built from TRBV7-2 and TRBJ2-7; tentatively, D is TRBD1 or TRBD2 (5 bases each). CDR1 is SGHTA and CDR2 is FQGNSA in the germline V gene. The CDR3 has 14 residues. The V end was cut by 4 bases, the J end by 2 bases, with 12 bases between. The CDR3 sequence is CASSYRGLTYEQYF. In DNA form, the CDR3 reads TGTGCCAGCAGCTATCGGGGCCTTACCTACGAGCAGTACTTC.

This clonotype was picked up a small number of times. The V call is TRBV2, the J call TRBJ1-5, with D unresolved. This CDR3 has 13 residues. The germline gives CDR1 SNHLY, CDR2 FYNNEI. V shed 5 bases and J shed 5 bases, with 10 bases lying between them. CDR3 amino acids: CASSTYGDQPQHF. The CDR3 DNA sequence: TGTGCCAGCAGTACCTACGGGGATCAGCCCCAGCATTTT.

This clonotype was seen repeatedly, ten times or more. The chain uses TRBV20-1 and TRBJ1-6; 7 bases are shared with TRBD1. Germline V lookup: CDR1 DFQATT, CDR2 SNEGSKA (reference sequence). Losses at the gene ends were 6 bases for V and 0 bases for J; bases not matched to a gene: 2. The CDR3 totals 14 residues. The CDR3 nucleotides read TGCAGTGCCCGGGACAGCTCCTATAATTCACCCCTCCACTTT. Protein sequence: CSARDSSYNSPLHF.

This clonotype was detected a few times. The chain recombines TRBV12-3 or TRBV12-4 with TRBJ1-1; perhaps TRBD1 as D (6 bases). CDR3 length: 17 residues. The germline V and J ends were trimmed by 7 bases and 4 bases, with 25 bases remaining between them. The CDR3 loop is CASKRGQHLGGGTEAFF. DNA of the CDR3: TGTGCCAGCAAACGGGGCCAGCACCTAGGGGGTGGCACTGAAGCTTTCTTT.

This clonotype was seen more than once but under ten times. For the CDR3, the DNA is TGTGCTAGTGGCCTAGCGCACTACAATGAGCAGTTCTTC. Translated: CASGLAHYNEQFF. This chain links TRBV9 with TRBJ2-1; possible D gene TRBD2, 6 bases. The CDR3 has 13 amino acids. Germline CDR1 reads SGDLS; CDR2 reads YYNGEE.

V and J are TRBV20-1 and TRBJ2-7; D perhaps matches TRBD1 (6 bases). The germline V gene encodes CDR1 DFQATT and CDR2 SNEGSKA (reference sequence). Trimming cost V 6 bases and J 2 bases, with 14 bases left between them. CDR3 size: 13 residues. CDR3 sequence: CSAPDRLTYEQYF. CDR3 nucleotide sequence: TGCAGTGCCCCAGACAGGTTAACCTACGAGCAGTACTTC.

The sample holds a few counts of this clonotype. The chain carries TRBV10-3 and TRBJ2-2; 7 bases align to TRBD1. CDR1 is ENHRY and CDR2 is SYGVKD in the germline V gene. With 7 bases clipped from V and 7 bases from J, the junction kept 6 bases outside the gene matches. The CDR3 loop spans 13 amino acids. The DNA for the CDR3 is TGTGCCATCACCGACAGGGCGGACGGGGAGCTGTTTTTT. Translated, it gives CAITDRADGELFF.

The V and J genes are TRBV28 and TRBJ1-5; D might be TRBD1 (5 bases). The CDR3 has 12 amino acids. Trimming took off 7 bases at V and 7 bases at J, with 11 bases between the two ends. CDR1 and CDR2 (germline): MDHEN, SYDVKM. The CDR3 here is CASTTRGQPQHF. The CDR3 nucleotides read TGTGCCAGCACCACAAGGGGACAGCCCCAGCATTTT.

This clonotype came up a few times. V usage is TRBV6-5 and J usage is TRBJ1-6; the match to TRBD1 covers 7 bases. V was clipped by 3 bases and J by 6 bases; unmatched bases: 14. The CDR3 is made up of 18 amino acids. Germline CDR1 reads MNHEY; CDR2 reads SVGAGI. In DNA, the CDR3 is TGTGCCAGCAGTTATTGGGGATTCAGGGGGGATATTAATTCACCCCTCCACTTT. Its protein product is CASSYWGFRGDINSPLHF.

V is TRBV6-1 and J is TRBJ2-3, with a weak D call TRBD2 (7 bases). Germline CDR1 MNHNS, CDR2 SASEGT. There are 15 residues in the CDR3. Trimming shortened V by 5 bases and J by 4 bases, and 16 bases separated the two germline ends. The CDR3 region is CASSPGGLSADTQYF. In DNA, the CDR3 is TGTGCCAGCAGTCCGGGGGGCCTAAGCGCAGATACGCAGTATTTT.

This clonotype occurred many times. J is TRBJ2-1 and V is TRBV20-1; the match to TRBD2 covers 8 bases. The CDR3 has 15 residues. Germline lookup yields CDR1 DFQATT and CDR2 SNEGSKA (reference sequence). Trimming at V came to 3 bases and at J to 6 bases, leaving 10 bases not matched to a gene. The CDR3 protein is CSASDSGTPINEQFF. DNA of the CDR3: TGCAGTGCTAGTGATAGCGGGACTCCCATCAATGAGCAGTTCTTC.

Many counts were recorded for this clonotype. The CDR3 sequence: CASTGRTNTGELFF. The CDR3 bases are TGCGCCAGCACTGGACGGACGAACACCGGGGAGCTGTTTTTT. This chain joins TRBV5-1 and TRBJ2-2; D call uncertain. V was cut by 6 bases and J by 0 bases, with 9 bases left in between. Germline loops: CDR1 SGHRS, CDR2 YFSETQ. This CDR3 region has 14 residues.

Ten or more counts support this clonotype. The chain links TRBV29-1 to TRBJ2-1; D is perhaps TRBD1 (5 bases). CDR3 size: 18 residues. V was clipped by 4 bases and J by 0 bases, with 22 bases between them. CDR1 and CDR2 (germline): SQVTM, ANQGSEA. The CDR3 DNA sequence: TGCAGCGTTGTTTCGTTTAGGGGTAGTGAGAGCTCCTACAATGAGCAGTTCTTC. It is translated as CSVVSFRGSESSYNEQFF.

The genes are TRBV10-1 and TRBJ2-1, with 11 bases identical to TRBD2. Germline CDR1 WNHNN, CDR2 SYGVQD (reference sequence). This CDR3 is built from 15 residues. J lost 9 bases, V lost 5 bases, and 9 bases had no gene match. The CDR3 coding sequence is TGCGCCAGCAGTTCTAGCGGGAGGTCCACTGGTGAGCAGTTCTTC. Translating gives CASSSSGRSTGEQFF.

The rearrangement uses TRBV12-3 or TRBV12-4 and TRBJ1-3; the D gene is possibly TRBD1 (6 bases). V was shortened by 4 bases and J by 11 bases, with 15 bases between the two germline ends. This CDR3 spans 13 amino acids. This chain's CDR3 is CASSSRTDLPIYF. The CDR3 nucleotides are TGTGCCAGCAGTTCCCGGACAGACTTGCCCATATATTTT.

This chain links TRBV18 with TRBJ2-1, with no clear D. The germline V gene has CDR1 KGHSH and CDR2 LQKENI. Deletions cut 2 bases from V and 6 bases from J, with 20 bases between. The CDR3 runs 17 residues. CDR3 amino acids: CASSPNLATMTGNEQFF. CDR3 bases: TGTGCCAGCTCACCAAACCTTGCCACAATGACGGGCAATGAGCAGTTCTTC.

The V and J genes are TRBV24-1 and TRBJ1-1, with D possibly being TRBD1 (6 bases). V lost 3 bases to trimming and J lost 7 bases, with 11 bases between them. The CDR3 covers 13 residues. CDR1 KGHDR and CDR2 SFDVKD come from the germline V gene. As DNA, the CDR3 is TGTGCCACCAGTGATCGACAGGCGCATGAAGCTTTCTTT. Translating it yields CATSDRQAHEAFF.

The chain links TRBV5-1 to TRBJ2-3, with D hard to call. The CDR3 has 15 residues. The germline CDR1 and CDR2 sequences are SGHRS and YFSETQ. Trimming shortened V by 5 bases and J by 1 base, and 14 bases separated the two germline ends. The CDR3 sequence is CASSTIGTGTDTQYF. CDR3 bases: TGCGCCAGCAGTACCATCGGCACCGGCACAGATACGCAGTATTTT.

CDR3 sequence: CASSPLGQGGFNEQFF. The CDR3 DNA reads TGTGCCAGCAGTCCCCTGGGTCAGGGGGGATTCAATGAGCAGTTCTTC. The rearrangement joins TRBV6-1 to TRBJ2-1, with D possibly matching TRBD1 (7 bases). CDR1 and CDR2 (germline): MNHNS, SASEGT. V gave up 5 bases and J gave up 6 bases, with 20 bases separating them. The CDR3 contains 16 residues.

This clonotype was detected only a few times. The chain is built from TRBV5-6 and TRBJ2-7, with D maybe TRBD2 (6 bases). CDR1 is SGHDT and CDR2 is YYEEEE in the germline V gene. V lost 5 bases to trimming and J lost 3 bases, with 15 bases between them. CDR3 length equals 14 residues. This chain's CDR3 is CASRAGPGYYEQYF. The DNA of the CDR3 is TGTGCCAGCAGGGCGGGACCGGGGTACTACGAGCAGTACTTC. Using reference TRBV5-6 and TRBJ2-7 for the parts outside the CDR3, the full variable domain is DAGVTQSPTHLIKTRGQQVTLRCSPKSGHDTVSWYQQALGQGPQFIFQYYEEEERQRGNFPDRFSGHQFPNYSSELNVNALLLGDSALYLCASRAGPGYYEQYFGPGTRLTVT.